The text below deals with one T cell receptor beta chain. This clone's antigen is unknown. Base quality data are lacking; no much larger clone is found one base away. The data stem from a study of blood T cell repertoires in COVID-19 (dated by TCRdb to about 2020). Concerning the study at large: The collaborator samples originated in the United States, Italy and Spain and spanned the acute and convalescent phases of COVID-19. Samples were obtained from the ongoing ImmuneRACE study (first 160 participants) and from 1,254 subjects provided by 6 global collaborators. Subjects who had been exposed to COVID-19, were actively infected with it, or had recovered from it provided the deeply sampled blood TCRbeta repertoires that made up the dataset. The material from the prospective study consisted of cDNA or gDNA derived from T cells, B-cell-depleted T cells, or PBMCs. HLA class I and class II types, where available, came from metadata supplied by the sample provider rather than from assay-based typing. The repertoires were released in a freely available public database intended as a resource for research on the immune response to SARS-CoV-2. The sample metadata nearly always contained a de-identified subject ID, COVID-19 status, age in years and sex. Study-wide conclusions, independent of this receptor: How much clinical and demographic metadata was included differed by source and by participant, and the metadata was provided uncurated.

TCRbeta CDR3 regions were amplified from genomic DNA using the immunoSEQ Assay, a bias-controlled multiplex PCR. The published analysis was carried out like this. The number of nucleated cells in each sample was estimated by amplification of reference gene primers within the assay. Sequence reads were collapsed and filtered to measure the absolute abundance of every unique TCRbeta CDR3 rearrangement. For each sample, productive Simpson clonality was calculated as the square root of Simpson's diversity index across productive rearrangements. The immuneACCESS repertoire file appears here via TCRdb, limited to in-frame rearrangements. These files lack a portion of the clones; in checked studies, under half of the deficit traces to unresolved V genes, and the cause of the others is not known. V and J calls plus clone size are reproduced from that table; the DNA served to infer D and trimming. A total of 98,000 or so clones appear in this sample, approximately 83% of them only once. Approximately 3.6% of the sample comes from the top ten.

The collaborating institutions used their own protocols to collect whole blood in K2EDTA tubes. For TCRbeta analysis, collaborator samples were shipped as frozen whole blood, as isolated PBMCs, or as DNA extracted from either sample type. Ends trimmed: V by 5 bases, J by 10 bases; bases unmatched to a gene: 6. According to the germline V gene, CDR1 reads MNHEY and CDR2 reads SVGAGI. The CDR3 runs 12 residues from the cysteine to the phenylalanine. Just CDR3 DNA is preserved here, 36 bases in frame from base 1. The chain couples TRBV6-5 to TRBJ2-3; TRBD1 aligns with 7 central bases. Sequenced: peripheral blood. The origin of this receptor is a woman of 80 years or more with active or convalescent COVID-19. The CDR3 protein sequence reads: CASSRRQGAQYF. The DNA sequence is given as TGTGCCAGCAGTCGCCGACAGGGTGCGCAGTATTTT.